The rows below give T cell receptor beta chains drawn from one sample of a study of cytomegalovirus exposure and HLA in healthy donors. Sequencing was performed with immunoSEQ multiplex PCR; in TCRdb, only in-frame clones are kept and a portion is missing. The table lists some 100,000 clones, around three quarters of them singletons. Sequenced sample: PBMCs. The receptors stem from a female donor in good health and CMV-seropositive. CDR3s include the opening cysteine and the closing phenylalanine or tryptophan. D genes are given only for firm matches. Part of the rows lack a size; the others show once, few, many or a class for expanded clones.

TRBV7-9	few	TRBD2	TRBJ2-7	17	TGTGCCAGCAGCCGTGCGGGAAGGACTAGCGGGCGGAGTGAGCAGTACTTC	CASSRAGRTSGRSEQYF
TRBV7-9	once	TRBD1	TRBJ2-5	15	TGTTCCAGCAGCTTAGGGACAGGCACCCAAGAGACCCAGTACTTC	CSSSLGTGTQETQYF
TRBV5-6	-	-	TRBJ1-1	13	TGTGCCAGCAGCCGATTCCCAACAGGGGAAGCTTTCTTT	CASSRFPTGEAFF
TRBV7-6	-	TRBD1	TRBJ1-1	15	TGTGCCAGCAGCTTGATGCAGGGGGGCAGCACTGAAGCTTTCTTT	CASSLMQGGSTEAFF
TRBV19	-	TRBD2	TRBJ2-4	13	TGTGCCAGCGGACTAGCGGGAGAAAACATTCAGTACTTC	CASGLAGENIQYF
TRBV19	-	TRBD1	TRBJ1-5	14	TGTGCCAGTAACCGACAGGGGAGAAATCAGCCCCAGCATTTT	CASNRQGRNQPQHF
TRBV5-1	-	-	TRBJ2-2	15	TGCGCCAGCAGCCCCTCCGGAGGGCTCACCGGGGAGCTGTTTTTT	CASSPSGGLTGELFF
TRBV30	-	-	TRBJ1-2	14	TGTGCCTGGAGCCCGGGACGGGGGGGATATGGCTACACCTTC	CAWSPGRGGYGYTF
TRBV15	-	-	TRBJ1-5	14	TGTGCCACCAGCAGATCTCCCGGGGGTCAGCCCCAGCATTTT	CATSRSPGGQPQHF
TRBV2	-	-	TRBJ2-3	13	TGTGCCAGCAGTGACATTAGCGGCTATACGCAGTATTTT	CASSDISGYTQYF
TRBV7-8	-	TRBD2	TRBJ2-3	16	TGTGCCAGCAGCCGTCGAGCGGGGGGCCCATCTGATACGCAGTATTTT	CASSRRAGGPSDTQYF
TRBV7-2	once	TRBD1	TRBJ2-7	17	TGTGCCAGCAGCTTGGCCCGGACAGGGTCCTACTCCTACGAGCAGTACTTC	CASSLARTGSYSYEQYF
TRBV7-2	-	TRBD2	TRBJ2-7	16	TGTGCCAGCAGCTTGGGACTAGCGGTTCTCATCTCCGAGCAGTACTTC	CASSLGLAVLISEQYF
TRBV7-2	-	TRBD2	TRBJ2-5	15	TGTGCCAGCAGCTTAACGGGAGGGCCACAAGAGACCCAGTACTTC	CASSLTGGPQETQYF
TRBV6-6	-	-	TRBJ2-1	15	TGTGCCAGCAGCCTCACCCTGGGTACGACTAGTCAGCAGTTCTTC	CASSLTLGTTSQQFF
TRBV12-5	-	TRBD2	TRBJ2-1	16	TGTGCTAGTGGTTCCTCGCTAGCGGGAGGCCCTTTAGAGCAGTTCTTC	CASGSSLAGGPLEQFF
TRBV11-2	once	-	TRBJ1-4	15	TGTGCCAGCAGCTTCACACAGGGTTCTAGTGAAAAACTGTTTTTT	CASSFTQGSSEKLFF
TRBV5-1	once	TRBD2	TRBJ2-2	16	TGCGCCAGCAGCCCCATGACTAGCGGGGGCACCGGGGAGCTGTTTTTT	CASSPMTSGGTGELFF
TRBV19	-	TRBD2	TRBJ2-3	17	TGTGCCAGTAGTATCTCTGGACTAGCGGGGCCTCCAGATACGCAGTATTTT	CASSISGLAGPPDTQYF
TRBV25-1	once	TRBD1	TRBJ1-5	13	TGTGCCAGCAGTGGTACAGGGGATCAGCCCCAGCATTTT	CASSGTGDQPQHF
TRBV4-1	-	-	TRBJ1-3	16	TGCGCCAGCAGCCTCGCGCCGGGGGGCGAAGGAAACACCATATATTTT	CASSLAPGGEGNTIYF
TRBV5-1	-	TRBD2	TRBJ2-1	14	TGCGCCAGCAGCTTTGGACTAGCGGGGGATGAGCAGTTCTTC	CASSFGLAGDEQFF
TRBV5-4	-	-	TRBJ1-6	15	TGTGCCAGCAGCCTGGACAGCTCCTATAATTCACCCCTCCACTTT	CASSLDSSYNSPLHF
TRBV6-1	-	-	TRBJ2-7	15	TGTGCCAGCAGTAGTTGGGTTTCGGGTCAATACGAGCAGTACTTC	CASSSWVSGQYEQYF
TRBV5-4	-	TRBD2	TRBJ2-3	16	TGTGCCAGCAGCCCCGGGCGGGGGGGCCCCCCAGATACGCAGTATTTT	CASSPGRGGPPDTQYF
TRBV6-5	-	TRBD2	TRBJ2-7	15	TGTGCCAGCAGCCCCGAGCGGGGGGCCTCCTACGAGCAGTACTTC	CASSPERGASYEQYF